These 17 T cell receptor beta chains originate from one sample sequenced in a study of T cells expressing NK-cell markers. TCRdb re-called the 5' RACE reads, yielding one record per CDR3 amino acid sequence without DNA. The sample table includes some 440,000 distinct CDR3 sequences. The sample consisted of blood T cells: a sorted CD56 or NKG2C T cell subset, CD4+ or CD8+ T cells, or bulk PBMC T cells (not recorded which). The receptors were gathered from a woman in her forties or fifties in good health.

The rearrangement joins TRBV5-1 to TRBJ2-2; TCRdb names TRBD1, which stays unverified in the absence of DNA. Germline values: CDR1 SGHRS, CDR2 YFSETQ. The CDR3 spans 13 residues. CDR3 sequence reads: CASNKGDVGELFF. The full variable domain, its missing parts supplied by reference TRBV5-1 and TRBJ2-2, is KAGVTQTPRYLIKTRGQQVTLSCSPISGHRSVSWYQQTPGQGLQFLFEYFSETQRNKGNFPGRFSGRQFSNSRSEMNVSTLELGDSALYLCASNKGDVGELFFGEGSRLTVL.

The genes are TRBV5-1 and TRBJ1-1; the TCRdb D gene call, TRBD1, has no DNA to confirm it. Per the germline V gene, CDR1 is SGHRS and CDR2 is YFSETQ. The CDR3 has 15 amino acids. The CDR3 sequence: CASSLILGERTEAFF.

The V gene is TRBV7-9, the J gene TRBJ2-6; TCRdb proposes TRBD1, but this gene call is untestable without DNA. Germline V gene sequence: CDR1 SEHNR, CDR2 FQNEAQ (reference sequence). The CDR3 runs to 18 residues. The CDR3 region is CASSRRRSGTAGANVLTF. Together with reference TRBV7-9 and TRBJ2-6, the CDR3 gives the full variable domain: DTGVSQNPRHKITKRGQNVTFRCDPISEHNRLYWYRQTLGQGPEFLTYFQNEAQLEKSRLLSDRFSAERPKGSFSTLEIQRTEQGDSAMYLCASSRRRSGTAGANVLTFGAGSRLTVL.

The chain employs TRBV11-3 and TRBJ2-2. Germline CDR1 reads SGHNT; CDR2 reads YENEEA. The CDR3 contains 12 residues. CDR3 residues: CASSRTMGELFF.

CDR3 protein: CSARVGTGVFDTQYF. The V call is TRBV20-1, the J call TRBJ2-3; lacking DNA, the TRBD1 call made by TCRdb goes unchecked. Looked up from germline, CDR1 is DFQATT and CDR2 is SNEGSKA (reference sequence). CDR3 size: 15 residues.

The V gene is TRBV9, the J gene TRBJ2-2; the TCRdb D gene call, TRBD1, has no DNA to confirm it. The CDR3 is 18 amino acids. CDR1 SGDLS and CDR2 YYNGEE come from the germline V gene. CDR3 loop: CASSDPGQGAPNTGELFF.

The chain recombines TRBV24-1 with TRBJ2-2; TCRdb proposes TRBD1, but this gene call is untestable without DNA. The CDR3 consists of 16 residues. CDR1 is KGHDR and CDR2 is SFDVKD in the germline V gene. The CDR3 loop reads CATSDPGSVGAGELFF.

CDR3 protein: CASSQELGVGKNEQFF. The genes are TRBV4-1 and TRBJ2-1; TCRdb's D call of TRBD2 is untestable without DNA. The CDR3 loop spans 16 amino acids. CDR1 and CDR2 (germline): MGHRA, YSYEKL.

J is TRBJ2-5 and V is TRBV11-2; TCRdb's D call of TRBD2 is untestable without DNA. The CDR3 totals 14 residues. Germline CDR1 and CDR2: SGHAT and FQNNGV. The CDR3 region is CASSSTGLTETQYF.

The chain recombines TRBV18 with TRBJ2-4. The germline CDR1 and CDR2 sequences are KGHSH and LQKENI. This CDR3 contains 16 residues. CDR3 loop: CASSPPERSAKNIQYF.

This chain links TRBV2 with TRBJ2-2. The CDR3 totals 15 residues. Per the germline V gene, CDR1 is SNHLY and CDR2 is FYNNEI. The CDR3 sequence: CASSEAVGGTGELFF.

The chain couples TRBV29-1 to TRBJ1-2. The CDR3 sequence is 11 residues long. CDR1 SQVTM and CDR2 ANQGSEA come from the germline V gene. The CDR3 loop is CSSKSNYGYTF.

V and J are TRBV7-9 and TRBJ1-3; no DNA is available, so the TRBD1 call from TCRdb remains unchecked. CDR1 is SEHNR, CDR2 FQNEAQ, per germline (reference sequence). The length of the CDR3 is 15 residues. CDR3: CASSLTGNFGNTIYF.

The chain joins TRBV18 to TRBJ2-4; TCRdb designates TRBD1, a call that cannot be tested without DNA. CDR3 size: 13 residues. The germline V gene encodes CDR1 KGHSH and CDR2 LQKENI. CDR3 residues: CASSLTGWDIQYF.

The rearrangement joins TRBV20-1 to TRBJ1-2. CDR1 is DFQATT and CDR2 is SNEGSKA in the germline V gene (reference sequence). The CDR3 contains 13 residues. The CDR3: CSARHINFYGYTF.

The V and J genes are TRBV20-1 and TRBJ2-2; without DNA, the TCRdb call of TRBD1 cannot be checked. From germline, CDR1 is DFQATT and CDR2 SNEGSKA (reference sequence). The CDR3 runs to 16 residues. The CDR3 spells CSARVDRGRATGELFF.

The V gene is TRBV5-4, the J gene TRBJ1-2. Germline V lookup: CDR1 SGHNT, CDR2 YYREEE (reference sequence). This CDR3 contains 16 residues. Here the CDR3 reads CASSRPGPREGVGYTF. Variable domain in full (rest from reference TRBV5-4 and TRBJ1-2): ETGVTQSPTHLIKTRGQQVTLRCSSQSGHNTVSWYQQALGQGPQFIFQYYREEENGRGNFPPRFSGLQFPNYSSELNVNALELDDSALYLCASSRPGPREGVGYTFGSGTRLTVV.